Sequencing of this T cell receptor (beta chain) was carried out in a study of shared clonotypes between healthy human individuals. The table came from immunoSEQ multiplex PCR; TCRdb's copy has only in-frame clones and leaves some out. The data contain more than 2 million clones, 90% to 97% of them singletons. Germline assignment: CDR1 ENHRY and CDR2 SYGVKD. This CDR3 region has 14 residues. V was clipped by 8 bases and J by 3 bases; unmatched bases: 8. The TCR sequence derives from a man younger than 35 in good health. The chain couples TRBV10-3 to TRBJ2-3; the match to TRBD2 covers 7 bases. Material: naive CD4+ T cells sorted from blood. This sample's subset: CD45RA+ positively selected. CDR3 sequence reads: CAIGGSGKTDTQYF. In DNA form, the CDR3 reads TGTGCCATCGGCGGGAGCGGGAAGACAGATACGCAGTATTTT.